One and the same sample provided the 10 T cell receptor beta chains below, sequenced in a study of T cell clonotyping in hematopoietic cell transplantation (dated by TCRdb to the early 2020s). Library prep was done by the immunoSEQ multiplex PCR assay. TCRdb took this table from immuneACCESS and kept in-frame rearrangements with V and J called. Such tables lack part of the clones; where checked against another copy, unresolved V genes explain under half of the gap, and the rest is unexplained. The sample table holds more than 7,000 clones, of which around 88% were seen once. Together, the top ten hold 7.5% to 9.5% of the sample. The sample's time point label is to be understood as: 100 days after allo-HCT. This sample comprised PBMCs, obtained 100 days after allogeneic stem cell transplant. These receptors were collected from a male patient aged 18 to 29 who had an allogeneic stem cell transplant from a related donor, so the T cells may come from the graft donor. Some clones in this sample may be carry-over from other donors' samples.

On this clone: Being one base from a much bigger clone, this may be a read error. The sample carries other DNA sequences with the same CDR3. The V gene is TRBV19, the J gene TRBJ1-5; no reliable D call. The CDR3 consists of 12 residues. Per the germline V gene, CDR1 is LNHDA and CDR2 is SQIVND (reference sequence). The CDR3 nucleotides are TGTGCCAGTAGTATAGGGATTCAGCCTCAGCATTTT. It is translated as CASSIGIQPQHF. Based on the CDR3 plus reference TRBV19 and TRBJ1-5, the full variable domain is DGGITQSPKYLFRKEGQNVTLSCEQNLNHDAMYWYRQDPGQGLRLIYYSQIVNDFQKGDIAEGYSVSREKKESFPLTVTSAQKNPTAFYLCASSIGIQPQHFGDGTRLSIL.

V usage is TRBV5-1 and J usage is TRBJ2-7; no clear D. The CDR3 is 16 residues long. V dropped 4 bases and J dropped 4 bases, with 21 bases sitting between them. Germline-derived CDR1 and CDR2 are SGHRS and YFSETQ. This CDR3 reads CASSKDYGSSSYEQYV. CDR3 in DNA: TGCGCCAGCAGCAAGGATTACGGTTCGTCGTCGTACGAGCAGTACGTC.

V and J are TRBV12-5 and TRBJ2-3; D call uncertain. Germline V gives CDR1 LGHNT, CDR2 FRNRAP. Trimming removed 4 bases at V and 3 bases at J, with 2 bases between. CDR3 length: 11 amino acids. The CDR3 reads CASGSTDTQYF. The CDR3 DNA sequence: TGTGCTAGTGGTTCGACAGATACGCAGTATTTT.

This clone was detected only once. The gene calls are TRBV4-3 and TRBJ2-3; 10 bases agree with TRBD1. The CDR3 spans 15 residues. Trimming removed 0 bases from V and 6 bases from J; junction bases left unmatched: 3. Looked up from germline, CDR1 is LGHNA and CDR2 is YSLEER. The chain's CDR3 is CASSQEGQGTDTQYF. In nucleotides, the CDR3 is TGCGCCAGCAGCCAAGAGGGACAGGGGACCGATACGCAGTATTTT.

The CDR3: CASWAGVYNEQFF. The CDR3 DNA reads as TGTGCCAGCTGGGCGGGAGTCTACAATGAGCAGTTCTTC. The V call is TRBV2, the J call TRBJ2-1; 7 bases match TRBD2. The CDR3 sequence is 13 residues long. V lost 8 bases and J lost 3; bases outside the gene matches: 4. Germline assignment: CDR1 SNHLY and CDR2 FYNNEI.

The gene calls are TRBV7-6 and TRBJ1-2; D is unresolved. Germline V lookup: CDR1 SGHVS, CDR2 FNYEAQ. This CDR3 region has 15 residues. The germline V and J ends were trimmed by 5 bases and 4 bases, with 17 bases remaining between them. The CDR3 loop reads CASSIGRGGGYGYTF. The CDR3 DNA sequence: TGTGCCAGCAGCATCGGACGGGGAGGTGGCTATGGCTACACCTTC.

CDR3 residues: CASTRDEYEQYV. CDR3 DNA sequence: TGTGCCAGCACCCGGGACGAGTACGAGCAGTACGTC. The chain combines TRBV6-1 with TRBJ2-7; either TRBD1 or TRBD2 may fit D (5 bases each). Germline V gene lookup returns CDR1 MNHNS and CDR2 SASEGT. V gave up 7 bases and J gave up 4 bases, with 11 bases separating them. CDR3 size: 12 residues.

A word on this clone: This same CDR3 is encoded by further DNA sequences in the sample. The chain employs TRBV19 and TRBJ1-5, with a possible D match to TRBD1 (6 bases). This CDR3 spans 15 amino acids. Germline V gene data show CDR1 as LNHDA and CDR2 as SQIVND (reference sequence). V dropped 5 bases and J dropped 6 bases, with 17 bases sitting between them. The CDR3 DNA follows: TGTGCCAGTAGTCCTCCGAGGGGAGGGGGTCAGCCCCAGCATTTT. Protein: CASSPPRGGGQPQHF.

The chain joins TRBV19 to TRBJ2-3; D is ambiguous. Germline V gene data show CDR1 as LNHDA and CDR2 as SQIVND (reference sequence). The CDR3 totals 17 residues. V lost 4 bases and J 0 bases, leaving 17 bases between the germline ends. The CDR3 DNA follows: TGTGCCAGTAGTACCATCCTAAGGGCTTCTAGCACAGATACGCAGTATTTT. Translation: CASSTILRASSTDTQYF.

This sequence joins TRBV7-2 and TRBJ1-5, with TRBD1 matching over 9 bases. Germline assignment: CDR1 SGHTA and CDR2 FQGNSA. Trimming removed 3 bases from V and 7 bases from J; junction bases left unmatched: 4. The CDR3 length is 14 residues. The CDR3: CASSFFDRGQPQHF. The CDR3 DNA sequence: TGTGCCAGCAGCTTTTTCGACAGGGGGCAGCCCCAGCATTTT.